Below are 23 T cell receptor beta chains sequenced from a single sample in a study of T-cell reconstitution after alpha-beta-depleted transplantation in children. During its preparation, the TCRbeta library received unique molecular identifiers. TCRdb called the PCR reads again in MiXCR, with one record for every CDR3 protein. The sample yields around 500,000 distinct CDR3 sequences, about 21% seen once. This sample comprised PBMCs, mostly from graft donor cells, obtained 360 days after TCRalphabeta/CD19-depleted stem cell transplant. Receptors originate from a boy under two years old who had a stem cell transplant for acute myeloid leukemia, so the T cells may come from the graft donor.

The table lists this clonotype with a few counts. V usage is TRBV29-1 and J usage is TRBJ2-4; a weak D match, TRBD1 (7 bases). From germline, CDR1 is SQVTM and CDR2 ANQGSEA. The CDR3 loop spans 13 amino acids. The V end lost 6 bases, the J end lost 6 bases, and 15 bases lay between the germline ends. This chain's CDR3 is CSVRGQLLNIQYF. The CDR3 DNA is TGCAGCGTGCGGGGACAGCTATTAAACATTCAGTACTTC.

The V call is TRBV4-1, the J call TRBJ2-5, with D maybe TRBD2 (7 bases). Looked up from germline, CDR1 is MGHRA and CDR2 is YSYEKL. The CDR3 totals 15 residues. Trimming took 4 bases from V and 5 from J, leaving 17 bases between them. CDR3 sequence (DNA): TGCGCCAGCAGCCCCTATTGGGGGGGCCTGGAGACCCAGTACTTC. Translating it yields CASSPYWGGLETQYF.

The CDR3, as DNA: TGTGCCAGCAGCTTGGGGGGCCGGATAGATACGCAGTATTTT. This codes for CASSLGGRIDTQYF. V gene TRBV7-2 combines with J gene TRBJ2-3; the D call may be TRBD1 or TRBD2 (6 bases each). V shed 3 bases and J shed 5 bases, with 12 bases lying between them. CDR1 and CDR2 (germline): SGHTA, FQGNSA. CDR3 length: 14 residues.

CDR3 sequence reads: CASRTSLRGQEQYV. In DNA form, the CDR3 reads TGTGCCAGCAGAACTAGCCTCAGGGGGCAAGAGCAGTACGTC. The chain carries TRBV6-1 and TRBJ2-7, with 8 bases fitting TRBD1. This CDR3 comprises 14 residues. Looked up from germline, CDR1 is MNHNS and CDR2 is SASEGT. Trimming removed 6 bases from V and 7 bases from J; junction bases left unmatched: 11.

The CDR3 here is CASSLEAGTGVEAFF. The CDR3 bases are TGTGCCAGCAGCTTAGAAGCCGGGACAGGGGTAGAAGCTTTCTTT. The gene calls are TRBV5-6 and TRBJ1-1, with 10 bases that match TRBD1. With V trimmed by 2 bases and J by 8 bases, 9 bases remained unmatched. The germline gives CDR1 SGHDT, CDR2 YYEEEE. The CDR3 covers 15 residues.

In this sample, this clonotype turned up a few times. The gene calls are TRBV20-1 and TRBJ2-7, with 13 bases identical to TRBD2. CDR3 length equals 16 residues. Germline V lookup: CDR1 DFQATT, CDR2 SNEGSKA (reference sequence). The ends lost 4 bases at V and 4 bases at J; junction bases unmatched: 10. DNA of the CDR3: TGCAGTGCTAAGACTAGCGGGGGGCTCAGAAAATACGAGCAGTACTTC. This encodes CSAKTSGGLRKYEQYF.

J is TRBJ1-2 and V is TRBV15; no clear D gene. V lost 7 bases to trimming and J lost 7 bases, with 16 bases between them. There are 13 residues in the CDR3. Germline CDR1 is LNHNV and CDR2 is YYDKDF (reference sequence). CDR3 amino acids: CATISLKYLGYTF. The CDR3, as DNA: TGTGCCACCATCAGTTTAAAGTATCTTGGCTACACCTTC.

This clonotype turned up a few times. The gene calls are TRBV20-1 and TRBJ2-7, with 14 bases aligning to TRBD2. V shed 2 bases and J 6 bases; nucleotides not matched to a gene: 6. Germline V gene data show CDR1 as DFQATT and CDR2 as SNEGSKA (reference sequence). This CDR3 has 15 residues. CDR3 in DNA: TGCAGTGCTAGACTTCCTGGACTAGCGGGGGGCGAGCAGTACGTC. It codes for CSARLPGLAGGEQYV.

Regarding this clonotype: Since the CDR3 does not end with the conserved phenylalanine or tryptophan, this likely comes from a read error. Because the CDR3's place on the DNA is in doubt, the DNA is left out and the CDR3 is given as listed by TCRdb. The rearrangement links TRBV7-2 to TRBJ1-2. The CDR3 totals 14 residues, both ends included. Germline assignment: CDR1 SGHTA and CDR2 FQGNSA. The CDR3: CASSLGGDGPNYGY.

The gene calls are TRBV20-1 and TRBJ1-1, with 7 positions matching TRBD1. CDR1 and CDR2 from the germline V gene are DFQATT and SNEGSKA (reference sequence). V was clipped by 6 bases and J by 8 bases; unmatched bases: 9. The CDR3 length is 12 residues. Here the CDR3 DNA reads TGCAGTGCCCGAACAGGGGATAGAGAAGCTTTCTTT. Its protein product is CSARTGDREAFF.

V usage is TRBV9 and J usage is TRBJ1-1; D remains unclear. CDR1 is SGDLS, CDR2 YYNGEE, per germline. Trimming shortened V by 4 bases and J by 8 bases, and 12 bases separated the two germline ends. The CDR3 has 12 residues. The CDR3 DNA is TGTGCCAGCAGCCCGAACCGGGGAGAAGCTTTCTTT. It codes for CASSPNRGEAFF.

This sequence joins TRBV20-1 and TRBJ1-6, with 9 nucleotides matching TRBD1. Per the germline V gene, CDR1 is DFQATT and CDR2 is SNEGSKA (reference sequence). CDR3 length: 13 amino acids. Germline trimming cut 3 bases from V and 8 bases from J; bases unmatched to any gene: 2. The CDR3, as DNA: TGCAGTGCTAGTAGGGACAGGGATTCACCCCTCCACTTT. Amino acids: CSASRDRDSPLHF.

This rearrangement joins TRBV7-9 to TRBJ2-7; possibly TRBD1 or TRBD2 for D (6 bases each). Looked up from germline, CDR1 is SEHNR and CDR2 is FQNEAQ (reference sequence). V lost 5 bases to trimming and J lost 4 bases, with 18 bases between them. The CDR3 is 15 residues long. CDR3 sequence reads: CASSEAWGATYEQYF. For the CDR3, the DNA is TGTGCCAGCAGCGAGGCATGGGGGGCGACTTACGAGCAGTACTTC. Based on the CDR3 plus reference TRBV7-9 and TRBJ2-7, the full variable domain is DTGVSQNPRHKITKRGQNVTFRCDPISEHNRLYWYRQTLGQGPEFLTYFQNEAQLEKSRLLSDRFSAERPKGSFSTLEIQRTEQGDSAMYLCASSEAWGATYEQYFGPGTRLTVT.

The chain recombines TRBV20-1 with TRBJ1-5, with 7 bases fitting TRBD1. Germline trimming cut 4 bases from V and 4 bases from J; bases unmatched to any gene: 4. Germline loops: CDR1 DFQATT, CDR2 SNEGSKA (reference sequence). The CDR3 has 13 amino acids. The CDR3 nucleotides are TGCAGTGCTAACAGGGGCTTAAATCAGCCCCAGCATTTT. It translates to CSANRGLNQPQHF.

This clonotype was seen more than once but under ten times. The V gene is TRBV6-2 or TRBV6-3, the J gene TRBJ1-2; D is ambiguous. Germline lookup yields CDR1 MNHEY and CDR2 SVGEGT. The CDR3 spans 12 residues. Trimming took off 2 bases at V and 6 bases at J, with 7 bases between the two ends. The CDR3: CASSYPGDGYTF. The CDR3 DNA is TGTGCCAGCAGTTACCCTGGCGATGGCTACACCTTC.

Ten or more counts support this clonotype. The chain recombines TRBV14 with TRBJ2-7, with D maybe TRBD1 (6 bases). This CDR3 spans 15 amino acids. The V end was cut by 5 bases, the J end by 0 bases, with 14 bases between. CDR1 SGHDN and CDR2 FVKESK come from the germline V gene. For the CDR3, the DNA is TGTGCCAGCAGCGACCGGACAGCCCTCTCCTACGAGCAGTACTTC. Translation gives CASSDRTALSYEQYF.

The chain employs TRBV29-1 and TRBJ1-1; TRBD1 is a possible D gene (5 bases). Germline assignment: CDR1 SQVTM and CDR2 ANQGSEA. The CDR3 length is 11 residues. Trimming took 7 bases from V and 4 from J, leaving 10 bases between them. The CDR3 spells CSAGGGTEAFF. The CDR3 nucleotides are TGCAGCGCGGGGGGGGGCACTGAAGCTTTCTTT.

This clonotype has only a few counts. The genes are TRBV20-1 and TRBJ2-1; maybe TRBD1 (6 bases). This CDR3 has 18 amino acids. Per germline, CDR1 DFQATT and CDR2 SNEGSKA (reference sequence). V shed 3 bases and J shed 0 bases, with 21 bases lying between them. This CDR3 is CSARVPGGTLRSYNEQFF. The CDR3 nucleotides are TGCAGTGCTAGGGTCCCCGGTGGGACACTTCGCTCCTACAATGAGCAGTTCTTC.

This clonotype has just a few counts. V usage is TRBV15 and J usage is TRBJ2-6; D unresolved. V was trimmed by 0 bases and J by 0 bases, leaving 9 bases between them. Germline CDR1 is LNHNV and CDR2 is YYDKDF (reference sequence). The CDR3 is 17 residues long. In DNA form, the CDR3 reads TGTGCCACCAGCAGAGATGTGTGGGGCTCTGGGGCCAACGTCCTGACTTTC. Translation gives CATSRDVWGSGANVLTF.

V gene TRBV20-1 combines with J gene TRBJ1-6, with D perhaps TRBD1 (5 bases). Per germline, CDR1 DFQATT and CDR2 SNEGSKA (reference sequence). V was pared by 3 bases and J by 3 bases, with 15 bases between. There are 16 residues in the CDR3. The CDR3 here is CSARETSGRYNSPLHF. Written as DNA, the CDR3 is TGCAGTGCTAGGGAAACATCGGGACGCTATAATTCACCCCTCCACTTT.

This clonotype turned up a few times. The chain combines TRBV20-1 with TRBJ2-7; TRBD1 aligns across 9 bases. Germline V gene lookup returns CDR1 DFQATT and CDR2 SNEGSKA (reference sequence). The CDR3 contains 15 residues. Trimming removed 6 bases from V and 5 bases from J; junction bases left unmatched: 14. The CDR3 nucleotides are TGCAGTGCGCCCCCACCGGGACAGGGAGCCAACGAGCAGTACTTC. Translated: CSAPPPGQGANEQYF.

V and J are TRBV29-1 and TRBJ2-1, with 7 bases matching TRBD1. Germline CDR1 SQVTM, CDR2 ANQGSEA. The CDR3 runs to 13 residues. After removal of 8 bases from V and 2 bases from J, the junction contained 6 bases not matched to a gene. This CDR3 is CSFRTGAYNEQFF. For the CDR3, the DNA is TGCAGCTTTAGGACAGGCGCCTACAATGAGCAGTTCTTC.

The chain uses TRBV20-1 and TRBJ2-5; D is unclear. Germline CDR1 reads DFQATT; CDR2 reads SNEGSKA (reference sequence). Trimming stripped 1 base from V and 4 bases from J, with 16 bases between. The CDR3 is 15 amino acids. The CDR3 region has the DNA TGCAGTGCTAGAGCTTCCGCCGGCTGGGGAGAGACCCAGTACTTC. Translating it yields CSARASAGWGETQYF.